Shown below are 4 T cell receptor beta chains from a single sample sequenced in a study of OX40 agonist ivuxolimab in advanced cancers. The protocol was immunoSEQ multiplex PCR, while the TCRdb copy is restricted to in-frame clones and leaves out a portion. The sample shows 98,000 or so clones, 90% to 95% of them seen only once. The source material was CD4+ or CD8+ T cells sorted from blood, sampled in a trial of the OX40 agonist ivuxolimab. These receptors were collected from an adult with an advanced solid tumor such as melanoma, head and neck, liver or kidney cancer.

The chain combines TRBV28 with TRBJ1-2; 9 bases align to TRBD1. CDR1 and CDR2 from the germline V gene are MDHEN and SYDVKM. The J segment lost 10 bases and the V segment lost 6 bases, leaving 18 bases of the junction unmatched. The CDR3 spans 16 residues. The CDR3 coding sequence is TGTGCCAGCAGGCCGACCGGACAATCCGGGACAGGGTCCTACACCTTC. Translation: CASRPTGQSGTGSYTF.

V and J are TRBV9 and TRBJ2-3; 8 bases align to TRBD2. The CDR3 is 15 residues long. The trim removed 0 bases at V and 4 bases at J, leaving 4 bases unmatched. The germline gives CDR1 SGDLS, CDR2 YYNGEE. CDR3 amino acids: CASSVGGLASDTQYF. The CDR3 DNA reads as TGTGCCAGCAGCGTAGGTGGACTAGCTTCAGATACGCAGTATTTT.

Points on this clone: Distinct nucleotide sequences in the sample also encode this CDR3. The rearrangement uses TRBV7-2 and TRBJ2-5, with D perhaps matching TRBD1 or TRBD2 (5 bases each). This CDR3 has 16 amino acids. From germline, CDR1 is SGHTA and CDR2 FQGNSA. The V end lost 4 bases, the J end lost 9 bases, and 24 bases lay between the germline ends. CDR3 sequence: CASSSPGRAGGGSQYF. For the CDR3, the DNA is TGTGCCAGCAGCTCACCGGGGCGGGCGGGTGGCGGGTCCCAGTACTTC.

Turning to this clone: The same CDR3 also results from other DNA sequences found in this sample. The chain combines TRBV11-2 with TRBJ2-7; 9 nucleotides match TRBD2. The CDR3 is made up of 15 amino acids. Per germline, CDR1 SGHAT and CDR2 FQNNGV. V trimming: 1 base; J trimming: 1 base; junction bases outside the gene matches: 2. This CDR3 reads CASSLGLAGSYEQYF. CDR3 DNA sequence: TGTGCCAGCAGCTTAGGGCTAGCGGGATCCTACGAGCAGTACTTC.